This T cell receptor (beta chain) was obtained from a study of control samples from healthy donors and cancer patients. V dropped 2 bases and J dropped 0; count of bases not matched to a gene: 3. The CDR3 covers 15 residues. Germline assignment: CDR1 SEHNR and CDR2 FQNEAQ (reference sequence). The protocol was immunoSEQ multiplex PCR, while the TCRdb copy is restricted to in-frame clones and leaves out a portion. There are roughly 95,000 clones in the sample; 80% to 90% occur only once, and around 14% lies in the top ten. The sequence was obtained from a man aged 25-40 years in good health. The sequenced sample was blood. V usage is TRBV7-9 and J usage is TRBJ2-5, with TRBD2 matching 7 bases. The CDR3 region is CASSLLSGYQETQYF. As DNA, the CDR3 is TGTGCCAGCAGCTTACTTAGCGGGTACCAAGAGACCCAGTACTTC.